The rows below give T cell receptor beta chains drawn from one sample of a study of cytomegalovirus exposure and HLA in healthy donors. Data came from immunoSEQ multiplex PCR; TCRdb stores just in-frame clones and leaves some out. The data hold 150,000 to 200,000 clones, with 80% to 85% observed a single time. The sequenced material came from PBMCs. All receptors derive from a woman aged 25 to 45 in good health and CMV-seronegative. Each CDR3 is given with its conserved first and last residue. Each record gives: V gene, CDR3 protein.

v_gene: TRBV6-1; CDR3aa: CASRRTNEKLFF
v_gene: TRBV21-1; CDR3aa: CASSKYQRPNRSYEQYF
v_gene: TRBV4-3; CDR3aa: CASSQVSGEAMGNEQFF
v_gene: TRBV29-1; CDR3aa: CSAGPSSGGAPDTQYF
v_gene: TRBV2; CDR3aa: CASSAQGQGGYEQYF
v_gene: TRBV7-8; CDR3aa: CASSSRTVMNTEAFF
v_gene: TRBV15; CDR3aa: CATSRDSGRGYEQYF
v_gene: TRBV4-3; CDR3aa: CASSQDPRVNGLDEKLFF
v_gene: TRBV7-6; CDR3aa: CASSPTVNSNQPQHF
v_gene: TRBV19; CDR3aa: CASGVTGGNQPQHF
v_gene: TRBV27; CDR3aa: CASKPDRGPYEQYF
v_gene: TRBV28; CDR3aa: CASSLGQDTQYF
v_gene: TRBV2; CDR3aa: CASTPTGNTEAFF
v_gene: TRBV7-9; CDR3aa: CASSPSGGVSYNEQFF
v_gene: TRBV7-9; CDR3aa: CASSLLSEQYF
v_gene: TRBV5-8; CDR3aa: CASSTSRVFRSVELFF
v_gene: TRBV5-4; CDR3aa: CASSLGTSGGPSTDTQYF
v_gene: TRBV4-1; CDR3aa: CASSPPGQNTGELFF
v_gene: TRBV7-8; CDR3aa: CASSLSPPYEQYF
v_gene: TRBV6-5; CDR3aa: CASHDSHYEQYF